Here is one TCR beta chain with its context. Its antigen remains undetermined. Per-base quality was not reported, and no clone a single base away is much larger than it. These data come from a study (dated 2022 in TCRdb). The full study reports these points: Further investigation, including longitudinal sampling and assessment of a control group, is stated by the authors to be required.

The germline V gene yields SGHRS for CDR1 and YFSETQ for CDR2. V loses 0 bases of germline sequence and J loses 5 bases, and the interval between the two ends is 11 bases. The cysteine opens and the phenylalanine closes a CDR3 of 15 amino acids. Only CDR3 DNA is held: 45 bases, read in frame from base 1. TCR beta chain repertoires were profiled by survey-level sequencing on the immunoSEQ platform. The authors processed their data as follows. Repertoire diversity was quantified as the inverse Simpson index, and CDR3 amino acid length spectratypes and V-J pairing frequencies were compared. TCR beta CDR3 sequences were matched against VDJdb to annotate clonotypes specific to SARS-CoV-2, CMV, influenza A and EBV. What TCRdb holds here is the immuneACCESS table cut down to in-frame rearrangements. Part of the clones is not present; checked against another copy, under half of the missing clones reflect an unresolved V gene, and the others are unexplained. That table gives V, J and clone size, and the DNA gave D and trimming. This sample gives under 65,000 clones in total; 80% to 95% of them show up just once. The ten largest make up roughly a tenth of the sample.

For TCR beta sequencing, genomic DNA was taken from unsorted PBMCs, and those PBMCs had been isolated from peripheral blood. Recombination joined TRBV5-1 with TRBJ1-4; the D region possibly corresponds to TRBD1 (6 bases align). Sequencing was performed on PBMCs. The sequence was obtained from a man between 35 and 55 years old with rheumatoid arthritis. The nucleotides are TGCGCCAGCAGCTTGGGTAGGCAGGGGAATGAAAAACTGTTTTTT. This yields the protein CASSLGRQGNEKLFF.